Shown below are 26 T cell receptor beta chains from a single sample sequenced in a study of blood T cell repertoires in COVID-19. Produced via immunoSEQ multiplex PCR; TCRdb's table is partial and in-frame only. The sample has 110,000 to 150,000 clones; roughly 77% are singletons. What was sequenced was peripheral blood. The receptors shown here come from a woman aged 70-85 years with COVID-19, enrolled during active disease.

V and J are TRBV12-3 or TRBV12-4 and TRBJ1-6; D uncertain. Trimming left V 9 bases short and J 10 bases short, with 10 bases between. The CDR3 consists of 11 residues. As DNA, the CDR3 is TGTGCCAGTTGCCGCGGCTCACCCCTCCACTTT. It yields the protein CASCRGSPLHF.

V is TRBV19 and J is TRBJ2-7; possible D gene TRBD2, 6 bases. Germline values: CDR1 LNHDA, CDR2 SQIVND (reference sequence). CDR3 length: 13 amino acids. The V and J ends lost 3 bases and 6 bases respectively, with 12 bases between them. The CDR3 protein is CASSIPGGGEQYF. The CDR3 coding sequence is TGTGCCAGTAGTATCCCCGGGGGAGGCGAGCAGTACTTC. Supplemented by reference TRBV19 and TRBJ2-7, the full variable domain reads DGGITQSPKYLFRKEGQNVTLSCEQNLNHDAMYWYRQDPGQGLRLIYYSQIVNDFQKGDIAEGYSVSREKKESFPLTVTSAQKNPTAFYLCASSIPGGGEQYFGPGTRLTVT.

The rearrangement uses TRBV27 and TRBJ1-4; no reliable D call. V was trimmed by 5 bases and J by 1 base, leaving 8 bases between them. Germline loops: CDR1 MNHEY, CDR2 SMNVEV (reference sequence). The CDR3 has 14 residues. CDR3 residues: CASSVSKTNEKLFF. The CDR3 DNA is TGTGCCAGCAGTGTCAGTAAAACTAATGAAAAACTGTTTTTT.

This clone was picked up a small number of times. This chain uses TRBV19 with TRBJ1-5; D gene uncertain. V dropped 5 bases and J dropped 2 bases, with 10 bases sitting between them. This CDR3 has 14 residues. The germline CDR1 and CDR2 sequences are LNHDA and SQIVND (reference sequence). For the CDR3, the DNA is TGTGCCAGTAGTGTGGCCGGGGGCAATCAGCCCCAGCATTTT. Protein: CASSVAGGNQPQHF.

CDR3 DNA sequence: TGTGCCAGTAGTCACCGACAGAGGAACACTGAAGCTTTCTTT. This encodes CASSHRQRNTEAFF. The chain links TRBV19 to TRBJ1-1, with TRBD1 as a possible D gene (5 bases). The V and J ends lost 5 bases and 1 base respectively, with 11 bases between them. The CDR3 totals 14 residues. Per the germline V gene, CDR1 is LNHDA and CDR2 is SQIVND (reference sequence).

The chain carries TRBV25-1 and TRBJ1-4; TRBD1 matches 8 bases. With 1 base clipped from V and 5 bases from J, the junction kept 6 bases outside the gene matches. The CDR3 is 16 residues long. The germline V gene has CDR1 MGHDK and CDR2 SYGVNS. CDR3 sequence (DNA): TGTGCCAGCAGTGAATCCGGACAGGGCCGAAATGAAAAACTGTTTTTT. It yields the protein CASSESGQGRNEKLFF.

J is TRBJ1-2 and V is TRBV3-1 (or the pseudogene TRBV3-2); tentative D call: TRBD1 (5 bases). Looked up from germline, CDR1 is LGHDT and CDR2 is YNNKEL (reference sequence). V was shortened by 4 bases and J by 4 bases, with 13 bases between the two germline ends. CDR3 length: 14 amino acids. CDR3 in DNA: TGTGCCAGCAGCCGCGGAGGGGAGGGCTATGGCTACACCTTC. Translation gives CASSRGGEGYGYTF.

V gene TRBV5-5 combines with J gene TRBJ1-3; D uncertain. The germline CDR1 and CDR2 sequences are SGHKS and YYEKEE (reference sequence). This CDR3 comprises 13 residues. The V end was cut by 7 bases, the J end by 1 base, with 9 bases between. CDR3 bases: TGTGCCAGCCGGAGGGAATCTGGAAACACCATATATTTT. Protein: CASRRESGNTIYF.

V is TRBV7-2 and J is TRBJ1-1; TRBD1 agrees at 8 bases. The CDR3 consists of 14 residues. Germline CDR1 and CDR2: SGHTA and FQGNSA. J was trimmed by 4 bases and V by 5 bases; bases with no gene match: 6. The CDR3 spells CASSPRQGSTEAFF. CDR3 bases: TGTGCCAGCAGCCCACGACAGGGGAGCACTGAAGCTTTCTTT.

J is TRBJ1-5 and V is TRBV5-6; D is possibly TRBD1 (6 bases). Germline V gene data show CDR1 as SGHDT and CDR2 as YYEEEE. V was pared by 0 bases and J by 5 bases, with 15 bases between. This CDR3 is 16 amino acids long. The CDR3 region has the DNA TGTGCCAGCAGCTTGGGCGGCAGGGGCGCATATCAGCCCCAGCATTTT. This sequence encodes CASSLGGRGAYQPQHF.

The J gene is TRBJ1-6, the V gene TRBV7-2; the match to TRBD1 covers 8 bases. Germline loops: CDR1 SGHTA, CDR2 FQGNSA. The ends lost 5 bases at V and 13 bases at J; junction bases unmatched: 13. This CDR3 contains 15 residues. CDR3 coding DNA: TGTGCCAGCAGCCGCATACCAGGACAGGGAGGTCCCCTCCACTTT. This encodes CASSRIPGQGGPLHF.

This chain links TRBV7-2 with TRBJ1-3; D unresolved. Trimming stripped 2 bases from V and 0 bases from J, with 5 bases between. Germline CDR1 and CDR2: SGHTA and FQGNSA. CDR3 length: 14 residues. CDR3 sequence (DNA): TGTGCCAGCAGCTTATCCAGCTCTGGAAACACCATATATTTT. It translates to CASSLSSSGNTIYF.

The CDR3 sequence is CASSPAGGGTGELFF. In DNA form, the CDR3 reads TGCGCCAGCAGCCCGGCGGGGGGAGGTACCGGGGAGCTGTTTTTT. The chain links TRBV5-1 to TRBJ2-2; 8 nucleotides match TRBD2. The V gene's germline CDR1 is SGHRS and CDR2 YFSETQ. V lost 4 bases and J lost 5; bases outside the gene matches: 7. The CDR3 totals 15 residues.

This clone has only one observation. The chain links TRBV19 to TRBJ1-2; D is possibly TRBD1 (5 bases). Germline lookup yields CDR1 LNHDA and CDR2 SQIVND (reference sequence). V lost 1 base, J lost 6 bases, and 9 bases lay in between. CDR3 length: 13 amino acids. The chain's CDR3 is CASSIGLRDGYTF. The CDR3 region has the DNA TGTGCCAGTAGTATAGGCCTCAGGGATGGCTACACCTTC. Combining the CDR3 with reference TRBV19 and TRBJ1-2 gives the whole variable domain DGGITQSPKYLFRKEGQNVTLSCEQNLNHDAMYWYRQDPGQGLRLIYYSQIVNDFQKGDIAEGYSVSREKKESFPLTVTSAQKNPTAFYLCASSIGLRDGYTFGSGTRLTVV.

CDR3 in amino acids: CASSDPFRGISGNTIYF. The CDR3 bases are TGTGCCAGCAGCGATCCCTTTAGAGGGATCTCTGGAAACACCATATATTTT. The chain employs TRBV7-9 and TRBJ1-3, with D hard to call. The V gene lost 5 bases and the J gene lost 0 bases, with 17 bases spanning the gap. The germline CDR1 and CDR2 sequences are SEHNR and FQNEAQ (reference sequence). This CDR3 is 17 amino acids long.

The chain joins TRBV3-1 (or the pseudogene TRBV3-2) to TRBJ2-1; 14 bases fit TRBD2. The germline gives CDR1 LGHDT, CDR2 YNNKEL (reference sequence). CDR3 length: 17 amino acids. The V segment lost 4 bases and the J segment 6 bases; nucleotides outside the gene matches: 8. The CDR3 loop reads CASSPTSTSGGGNEQFF. CDR3 bases: TGTGCCAGCAGCCCAACCTCGACTAGCGGGGGGGGCAATGAGCAGTTCTTC.

The chain recombines TRBV9 with TRBJ2-5; 8 bases are a match to TRBD2. The germline V gene has CDR1 SGDLS and CDR2 YYNGEE. The CDR3 is made up of 14 amino acids. Losses at the gene ends were 0 bases for V and 5 bases for J; bases not matched to a gene: 3. The CDR3 sequence: CASSVAGGPETQYF. The CDR3 DNA reads as TGTGCCAGCAGCGTAGCGGGGGGGCCGGAGACCCAGTACTTC.

The chain uses TRBV3-1 (or the pseudogene TRBV3-2) and TRBJ1-2; TRBD1 might be the D (6 bases). There are 13 residues in the CDR3. V lost 6 bases and J 7 bases, leaving 15 bases between the germline ends. Germline V gives CDR1 LGHDT, CDR2 YNNKEL (reference sequence). The CDR3 nucleotides read TGTGCCAGCAGTCCCGGGACAACGGGTGGCTACACCTTC. Protein sequence: CASSPGTTGGYTF.

The gene calls are TRBV5-6 and TRBJ1-2, with 7 bases that match TRBD1. CDR3 size: 13 residues. Germline V gene data show CDR1 as SGHDT and CDR2 as YYEEEE. V dropped 4 bases and J dropped 11; count of bases not matched to a gene: 11. The chain's CDR3 is CASSPGGQRRYTF. The CDR3 DNA sequence: TGTGCCAGCAGCCCCGGGGGACAGCGGAGATACACCTTC.

For the CDR3, the DNA is TGTGCCACCTCCGACACCGGGGGGGGAACTGAAGCTTTCTTT. As protein: CATSDTGGGTEAFF. The V and J genes are TRBV18 and TRBJ1-1, with a weak D call TRBD1 (5 bases). Germline CDR1 is KGHSH and CDR2 is LQKENI. This CDR3 has 14 amino acids. Trimming left V 10 bases short and J 5 bases short, with 20 bases between.

The CDR3 sequence is CASSEIRGTGELFF. CDR3 in DNA: TGTGCCAGCAGTGAAATCAGGGGAACCGGGGAGCTGTTTTTT. The V gene is TRBV2, the J gene TRBJ2-2; D might be TRBD1 (6 bases). With 2 bases removed from V and 5 bases from J, the gap between germline ends came to 9 bases. The CDR3 is made up of 14 amino acids. The germline V gene encodes CDR1 SNHLY and CDR2 FYNNEI.

This clone showed up just once. This chain connects TRBV3-1 (or the pseudogene TRBV3-2) to TRBJ2-7, with 15 bases fitting TRBD2. CDR1 and CDR2 from the germline V gene are LGHDT and YNNKEL (reference sequence). V lost 4 bases to trimming and J lost 9 bases; unmatched junction nucleotides: 7. The CDR3 contains 15 residues. As DNA, the CDR3 is TGTGCCAGCAGCCCACGGACTAGCGGGGGGGTGGGGCAGTACTTC. Encoded protein: CASSPRTSGGVGQYF.

This clone was counted once. The genes are TRBV4-1 and TRBJ2-2; D is possibly TRBD2 (5 bases). The CDR3 is made up of 12 amino acids. V was shortened by 5 bases and J by 4 bases, with 5 bases between the two germline ends. Germline assignment: CDR1 MGHRA and CDR2 YSYEKL. Here the CDR3 reads CASSGLTGELFF. Written as DNA, the CDR3 is TGCGCCAGCAGCGGACTCACCGGGGAGCTGTTTTTT.

This sequence joins TRBV30 and TRBJ1-2; tentative D call: TRBD1 (6 bases). CDR3 size: 15 residues. CDR1 is GTSNPN and CDR2 is SVGIG in the germline V gene (reference sequence). With 2 bases removed from V and 5 bases from J, the gap between germline ends came to 18 bases. CDR3 residues: CAWSPDTGRLYGYTF. The CDR3 nucleotides read TGTGCCTGGAGTCCGGATACAGGGCGACTTTATGGCTACACCTTC.

This clone came up a few times. The V and J genes are TRBV7-2 and TRBJ2-3, with 11 bases fitting TRBD2. J gave up 7 bases and V 5 bases, and 11 bases lay outside the gene matches. Germline V CDR1 and CDR2: SGHTA, FQGNSA. The CDR3 length is 16 residues. DNA for the CDR3: TGTGCCAGCAGCGGGCAGACTAGCGGGGCGACCTATACGCAGTATTTT. It yields the protein CASSGQTSGATYTQYF.

In this sample, this clone turned up once. The genes are TRBV3-1 (or the pseudogene TRBV3-2) and TRBJ1-2, with D unclear. V was trimmed by 0 bases and J by 8 bases, leaving 13 bases between them. The CDR3 contains 14 residues. Germline V gene sequence: CDR1 LGHDT, CDR2 YNNKEL (reference sequence). Here the CDR3 DNA reads TGTGCCAGCAGCCAAGATCCGGGTTTCAAAGGCTACACCTTC. Protein: CASSQDPGFKGYTF.